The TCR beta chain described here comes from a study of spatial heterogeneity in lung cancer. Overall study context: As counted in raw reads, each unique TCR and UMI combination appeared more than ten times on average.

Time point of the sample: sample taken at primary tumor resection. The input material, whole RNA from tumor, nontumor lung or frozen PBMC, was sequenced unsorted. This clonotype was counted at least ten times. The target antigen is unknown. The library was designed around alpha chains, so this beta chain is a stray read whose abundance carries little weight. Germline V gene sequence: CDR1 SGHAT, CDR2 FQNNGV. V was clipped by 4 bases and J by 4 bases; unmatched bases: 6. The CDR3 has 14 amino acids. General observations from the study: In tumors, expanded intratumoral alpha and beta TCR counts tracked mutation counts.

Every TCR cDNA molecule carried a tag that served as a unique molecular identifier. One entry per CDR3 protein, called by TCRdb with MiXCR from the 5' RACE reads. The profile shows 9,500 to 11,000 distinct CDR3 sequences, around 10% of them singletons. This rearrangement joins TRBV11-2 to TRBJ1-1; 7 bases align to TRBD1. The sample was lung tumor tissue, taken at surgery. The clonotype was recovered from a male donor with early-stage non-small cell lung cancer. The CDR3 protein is CASSWNRGGTEAFF. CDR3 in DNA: TGTGCCAGCAGCTGGAACAGGGGCGGCACTGAAGCTTTCTTT.